The clone carrying this T cell receptor (beta chain) was observed at least ten times. Its cognate antigen is unknown. The sample comes from a study of regulatory T cells in long-lasting Graves disease. Regarding the study as a whole: Those with persistent Graves' had less TCR diversity than newly diagnosed patients.

Documented time point: newly diagnosed GD, antithyroid drugs for less than 3 months. Construction of the TCR library relied on RNA isolated from PBMCs. Arm-PCR of CDR3 regions with iRepertoire HTBI primers generated TCR beta libraries. One entry per CDR3 protein, called by TCRdb with MiXCR from the multiplex PCR reads. The data contain under 500,000 distinct CDR3 sequences, about 15% of them singletons. These same records also appear under a second study, on T cells in Graves' hyperthyroidism and ophthalmopathy. Per that study: Exclusion of a patient resulted from uncontrolled infection, other autoimmune disease, pregnancy or lactation.

The specimen comprised peripheral blood mononuclear cells (PBMCs), sampled at new diagnosis, from a patient treated with antithyroid drugs. This TCR was recovered from a young woman with Graves disease.

This CDR3 reads CASSLGLAGDDEQFF. The CDR3 DNA reads as TGTGCCAGCAGTCTGGGACTAGCGGGAGACGATGAGCAGTTCTTC. The V gene is TRBV12-3 or TRBV12-4, the J gene TRBJ2-1, with 14 bases fitting TRBD2. The CDR3 is made up of 15 amino acids. The J segment lost 8 bases and the V segment lost 5 bases, leaving 5 bases of the junction unmatched.